Below, 12 T cell receptor beta chains from the same sample are listed, as sequenced in a study of cytomegalovirus exposure and HLA in healthy donors. Use of 60 Vbeta and 13 Jbeta primers characterized the PCR. Repertoires were generated with immunoSEQ multiplex PCR, while TCRdb's copy carries only in-frame clones and drops some. In the table there are around 170,000 clones, around 73% of which are singletons. Source material: PBMCs. These receptors all stem from a man aged 55 to 70 in good health and CMV-seronegative.

This chain connects TRBV5-6 to TRBJ2-5, with D tentatively TRBD1 (5 bases). This CDR3 has 15 residues. CDR1 and CDR2 from the germline V gene are SGHDT and YYEEEE. The ends were cut back, 3 bases at V and 5 bases at J, with 17 bases in the middle. The CDR3 DNA is TGTGCCAGCAGCTCCCGGCAGGGCCAGGGCGAGACCCAGTACTTC. Its protein product is CASSSRQGQGETQYF.

The rearrangement uses TRBV5-4 and TRBJ2-3; 7 bases align to TRBD1. Germline CDR1 is SGHNT and CDR2 is YYREEE (reference sequence). The V gene end was trimmed by 0 bases and the J gene end by 3 bases; junction bases not matched to a gene: 1. The CDR3 covers 14 residues. The CDR3: CASSLDRGTDTQYF. The CDR3 bases are TGTGCCAGCAGCTTGGACAGGGGAACAGATACGCAGTATTTT.

The chain recombines TRBV6-1 with TRBJ2-2, with 7 bases fitting TRBD1. The CDR3 loop spans 15 amino acids. Germline lookup yields CDR1 MNHNS and CDR2 SASEGT. J gave up 5 bases and V 2 bases, and 5 bases lay outside the gene matches. The CDR3 DNA follows: TGTGCCAGCAGTGAAAACAGGGGAAGAACCGGGGAGCTGTTTTTT. Amino acids: CASSENRGRTGELFF.

The chain recombines TRBV16 with TRBJ2-7; D remains unclear. V was pared by 4 bases and J by 1 base, with 5 bases between. The germline CDR1 and CDR2 sequences are KGHSY and FQNENV. The CDR3 consists of 12 residues. CDR3 protein: CASSPNSYEQYF. The CDR3 nucleotides are TGTGCCAGCAGCCCTAATTCCTACGAGCAGTACTTC.

The V and J genes are TRBV5-1 and TRBJ2-7, with D possibly matching TRBD1 (5 bases). V shed 0 bases and J shed 2 bases, with 15 bases lying between them. The CDR3 extends over 16 amino acids. The V gene's germline CDR1 is SGHRS and CDR2 YFSETQ. The CDR3 nucleotides are TGCGCCAGCAGCTTGGCCAGGGTTCCTTCGCCCTACGAGCAGTACTTC. Residues: CASSLARVPSPYEQYF. The full variable domain, in which reference TRBV5-1 and TRBJ2-7 provide the parts outside the CDR3, is KAGVTQTPRYLIKTRGQQVTLSCSPISGHRSVSWYQQTPGQGLQFLFEYFSETQRNKGNFPGRFSGRQFSNSRSEMNVSTLELGDSALYLCASSLARVPSPYEQYFGPGTRLTVT.

The chain employs TRBV5-1 and TRBJ1-2; 9 bases align to TRBD1. Germline V gene lookup returns CDR1 SGHRS and CDR2 YFSETQ. The CDR3 covers 15 residues. Trimming at V came to 3 bases and at J to 8 bases, leaving 11 bases not matched to a gene. The CDR3 nucleotides are TGCGCCAGCAGCTCGGCTGGGACAGGGCGGCGCGGCTACACCTTC. Its translation is CASSSAGTGRRGYTF.

This chain links TRBV5-1 with TRBJ2-7, with TRBD1 identical over 8 bases. The CDR3 extends over 14 amino acids. V shed 3 bases and J 5 bases; nucleotides not matched to a gene: 7. Per the germline V gene, CDR1 is SGHRS and CDR2 is YFSETQ. CDR3 protein: CASSWGTGTDEQYF. The CDR3 DNA is TGCGCCAGCAGCTGGGGGACAGGTACGGACGAGCAGTACTTC.

This chain uses TRBV27 with TRBJ2-7, with 15 bases aligning to TRBD2. From germline, CDR1 is MNHEY and CDR2 SMNVEV (reference sequence). The CDR3 consists of 18 residues. V was pared by 0 bases and J by 3 bases, with 6 bases of the junction left unmatched. The CDR3, as DNA: TGTGCCAGCAGTTTATCTCGCGGACTAGCGGGAGGGTTCTACGAGCAGTACTTC. Protein: CASSLSRGLAGGFYEQYF.

The CDR3 DNA reads TGTGCCAGCAGGCCTACAGGGGGCGACACCGGGGAGCTGTTTTTT. Amino acid sequence: CASRPTGGDTGELFF. This chain uses TRBV6-4 with TRBJ2-2; 9 bases line up with TRBD1. CDR1 MRHNA and CDR2 SNTAGT come from the germline V gene. V was pared by 6 bases and J by 3 bases, with 5 bases of the junction left unmatched. CDR3 length: 15 residues.

This clone was seen only a few times. This chain uses TRBV2 with TRBJ1-1; D gene uncertain. V was pared by 0 bases and J by 1 base, with 12 bases between. Germline V lookup: CDR1 SNHLY, CDR2 FYNNEI. The CDR3 extends over 16 amino acids. CDR3 in DNA: TGTGCCAGCAGTGAAGCGCTTGGCCGAGGGAACACTGAAGCTTTCTTT. Translating it yields CASSEALGRGNTEAFF.

The V call is TRBV5-1, the J call TRBJ1-1; TRBD1 matches at 9 bases. V was pared by 0 bases and J by 0 bases, with 3 bases of the junction left unmatched. The CDR3 has 16 residues. CDR1 SGHRS and CDR2 YFSETQ come from the germline V gene. The CDR3 loop reads CASSLGTGVMNTEAFF. CDR3 sequence (DNA): TGCGCCAGCAGCTTGGGGACAGGGGTCATGAACACTGAAGCTTTCTTT. Combining the CDR3 with reference TRBV5-1 and TRBJ1-1 gives the whole variable domain KAGVTQTPRYLIKTRGQQVTLSCSPISGHRSVSWYQQTPGQGLQFLFEYFSETQRNKGNFPGRFSGRQFSNSRSEMNVSTLELGDSALYLCASSLGTGVMNTEAFFGQGTRLTVV.

This chain connects TRBV10-2 to TRBJ1-5; 7 bases map to TRBD1. Germline CDR1 and CDR2: WSHSY and SAAADI. The CDR3 covers 15 residues. J gave up 8 bases and V 3 bases, and 10 bases lay outside the gene matches. This CDR3 reads CASSDTVSGGKPQHF. For the CDR3, the DNA is TGCGCCAGCAGTGATACGGTGTCAGGGGGGAAGCCCCAGCATTTT.